Listed here are 12 T cell receptor beta chains from one sample, sequenced in a study of T cells in Graves' hyperthyroidism and ophthalmopathy. The CDR3 regions of TCR beta were amplified from RNA transcripts. During a first-round RT-PCR of the TCR CDR3, the HTBI primer set was used. TCRdb called the multiplex PCR reads again in MiXCR, with one record for every CDR3 protein. The table includes 660,000 or so distinct CDR3 sequences, 40% to 55% detected once. Material: peripheral blood or thyroid tissue (not recorded which). The receptors stem from an adult man with Graves' disease, either hyperthyroidism or ophthalmopathy (not recorded which).

This chain connects TRBV2 to TRBJ1-2, with D possibly matching TRBD1 (6 bases). This CDR3 comprises 14 residues. The germline V gene has CDR1 SNHLY and CDR2 FYNNEI. The V end lost 3 bases, the J end lost 4 bases, and 12 bases lay between the germline ends. The DNA of the CDR3 is TGTGCCAGCAGTGAGAGAGGACAGATCTATGGCTACACCTTC. This codes for CASSERGQIYGYTF.

The rearrangement uses TRBV7-2 and TRBJ1-3; TRBD1 matches at 8 bases. Trimming removed 5 bases from V and 8 bases from J; junction bases left unmatched: 14. CDR3 size: 16 residues. Germline V lookup: CDR1 SGHTA, CDR2 FQGNSA. CDR3 amino acids: CASSVGPQGAKDTIYF. DNA for the CDR3: TGTGCCAGCAGCGTAGGCCCTCAGGGGGCTAAGGACACCATATATTTT.

The chain combines TRBV6-5 with TRBJ1-3; D not resolved. Trimming took 4 bases from V and 3 from J, leaving 10 bases between them. The CDR3 totals 14 residues. Looked up from germline, CDR1 is MNHEY and CDR2 is SVGAGI. CDR3 residues: CASSSLSGGNTIYF. DNA for the CDR3: TGTGCCAGCAGTTCACTATCGGGTGGAAACACCATATATTTT.

The CDR3 DNA follows: TGTGCCAGCAGACAGGAAAACACCATATATTTT. This gives the protein CASRQENTIYF. This chain connects TRBV7-9 to TRBJ1-3; D perhaps matches TRBD1 (5 bases). Trimming left V 6 bases short and J 6 bases short, with 6 bases between. CDR3 length: 11 residues. CDR1 is SEHNR and CDR2 is FQNEAQ in the germline V gene (reference sequence).

CDR3 DNA: TGTGCCAGCAGTGAGGCAGGGGTTGGAAACACCATATATTTT. It encodes CASSEAGVGNTIYF. V is TRBV2 and J is TRBJ1-3; D may be TRBD1 (6 bases). The germline V and J ends were trimmed by 3 bases and 3 bases, with 9 bases remaining between them. Germline V CDR1 and CDR2: SNHLY, FYNNEI. There are 14 residues in the CDR3.

This chain connects TRBV7-9 to TRBJ1-1; 9 bases align to TRBD1. Trimming removed 5 bases from V and 4 bases from J; junction bases left unmatched: 5. This CDR3 has 14 residues. Germline CDR1 is SEHNR and CDR2 is FQNEAQ (reference sequence). The DNA for the CDR3 is TGTGCCAGCAGCCGACAGGGGGTGAGCACTGAAGCTTTCTTT. This translates into CASSRQGVSTEAFF.

This rearrangement joins TRBV7-2 to TRBJ1-5; 7 bases are a match to TRBD1. The V segment lost 1 base and the J segment 6 bases; nucleotides outside the gene matches: 6. There are 15 residues in the CDR3. The germline gives CDR1 SGHTA, CDR2 FQGNSA. The CDR3 protein is CASSLVGRGPQPQHF. Written as DNA, the CDR3 is TGTGCCAGCAGCTTAGTGGGGAGGGGGCCTCAGCCCCAGCATTTT.

This chain uses TRBV24-1 with TRBJ2-1; 9 bases are a match to TRBD1. The CDR3 extends over 15 amino acids. V trimming: 4 bases; J trimming: 5 bases; junction bases outside the gene matches: 5. CDR1 is KGHDR, CDR2 SFDVKD, per germline. CDR3 loop: CATSESGQGDNEQFF. In DNA, the CDR3 is TGTGCCACCAGTGAATCGGGACAGGGTGACAATGAGCAGTTCTTC.

The J gene is TRBJ1-1, the V gene TRBV5-1, with a tentative D call TRBD1 (6 bases). With 1 base removed from V and 8 bases from J, the gap between germline ends came to 18 bases. The V gene's germline CDR1 is SGHRS and CDR2 YFSETQ. The CDR3 extends over 15 amino acids. CDR3 nucleotide sequence: TGCGCCAGCAGCTTGTCGGGGGGCGCGGTGCCCGAAGCTTTCTTT. It yields the protein CASSLSGGAVPEAFF.

The J gene is TRBJ1-1, the V gene TRBV7-9; possibly TRBD1 for D (5 bases). Trimming took 0 bases from V and 11 from J, leaving 13 bases between them. Germline CDR1 and CDR2: SEHNR and FQNEAQ (reference sequence). The CDR3 is 13 residues long. CDR3 sequence: CASSLAPGLTAFF. The CDR3 bases are TGTGCCAGCAGCTTAGCGCCGGGACTGACTGCTTTCTTT.

Worth noting for this clonotype: A much larger clone is a single base away; this may be a read error. The CDR3 here is CSASETDQGTQYF. In DNA, the CDR3 is TGCAGTGCTAGCGAGACAGACCAAGGGACCCAGTACTTC. The J gene is TRBJ2-5, the V gene TRBV20-1; weak D call: TRBD1 (5 bases). Per the germline V gene, CDR1 is DFQATT and CDR2 is SNEGSKA (reference sequence). This CDR3 is built from 13 residues.

This clonotype occurred a few times. This rearrangement joins TRBV7-3 to TRBJ1-1, with 8 bases fitting TRBD1. The CDR3 is 15 amino acids. Looked up from germline, CDR1 is SGHTA and CDR2 is FQGTGA. J was trimmed by 4 bases and V by 5 bases; bases with no gene match: 9. CDR3 sequence (DNA): TGTGCCAGCAGCCACGGGACAGGTCGAGTCACTGAAGCTTTCTTT. As protein: CASSHGTGRVTEAFF. Complete variable domain (other parts from reference TRBV7-3 and TRBJ1-1): GAGVSQTPSNKVTEKGKYVELRCDPISGHTALYWYRQSLGQGPEFLIYFQGTGAADDSGLPNDRFFAVRPEGSVSTLKIQRTERGDSAVYLCASSHGTGRVTEAFFGQGTRLTVV.